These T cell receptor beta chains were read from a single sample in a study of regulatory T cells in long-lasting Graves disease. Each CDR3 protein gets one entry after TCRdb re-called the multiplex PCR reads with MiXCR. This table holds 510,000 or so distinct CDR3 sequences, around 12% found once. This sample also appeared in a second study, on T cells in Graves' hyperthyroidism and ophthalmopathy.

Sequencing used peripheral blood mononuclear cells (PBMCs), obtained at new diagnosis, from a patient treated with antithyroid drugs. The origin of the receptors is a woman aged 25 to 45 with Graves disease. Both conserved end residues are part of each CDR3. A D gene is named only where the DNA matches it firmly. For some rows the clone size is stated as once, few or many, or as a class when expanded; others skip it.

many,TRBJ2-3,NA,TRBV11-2,CASSLRASPDTQYF,TGTGCCAGCAGCTTACGGGCTAGCCCCGATACGCAGTATTTT
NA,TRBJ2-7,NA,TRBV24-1,CATSDTRHPYEQYF,TGTGCCACCAGTGATACCCGACACCCCTACGAGCAGTACTTC
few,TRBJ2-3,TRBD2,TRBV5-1,CASSLSIREATDTQYF,TGCGCCAGCAGCTTGTCGATCCGGGAGGCCACAGATACGCAGTATTTT
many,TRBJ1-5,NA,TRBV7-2,CASSSRGQPQHF,TGTGCCAGCAGCTCGAGGGGACAGCCCCAGCATTTT
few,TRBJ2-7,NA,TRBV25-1,CASSGNEDEQYF,TGTGCCAGCAGTGGGAATGAGGACGAGCAGTACTTC
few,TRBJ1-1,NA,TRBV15,CATSRLGDTEAFF,TGTGCCACCAGCAGGTTAGGGGACACTGAAGCTTTCTTT
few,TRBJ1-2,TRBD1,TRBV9,CASSVSGDRVRNGYTF,TGTGCCAGCAGCGTATCCGGGGACAGGGTACGAAATGGCTACACCTTC
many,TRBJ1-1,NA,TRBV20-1,CSARDLRGNTEAFF,TGCAGTGCTAGAGATCTCCGTGGAAATACTGAAGCTTTCTTT
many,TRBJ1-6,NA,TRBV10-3,CAISENSPLHF,TGTGCCATCAGTGAGAATTCACCCCTCCACTTT
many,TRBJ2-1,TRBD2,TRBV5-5,CASSLASGRLGNEQFF,TGTGCCAGCAGCTTGGCTAGCGGGAGATTGGGTAATGAGCAGTTCTTC
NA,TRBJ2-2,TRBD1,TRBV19,CASRWDSGTGELFF,TGTGCCAGTAGATGGGACAGCGGAACCGGGGAGCTGTTTTTT
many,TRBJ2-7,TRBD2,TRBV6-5,CASSYQREGGSYEQYF,TGTGCCAGCAGTTACCAGCGGGAGGGGGGCTCCTACGAGCAGTACTTC
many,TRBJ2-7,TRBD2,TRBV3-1,CASSQAGLAKQYF,TGTGCCAGCAGCCAAGCGGGACTAGCCAAGCAGTACTTC
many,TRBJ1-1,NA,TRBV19,CASSIGPSTEAFF,TGTGCCAGTAGTATAGGGCCGAGCACTGAAGCTTTCTTT
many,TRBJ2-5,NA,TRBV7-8,CASSGRALKETQYF,TGTGCCAGCAGCGGAAGAGCCCTCAAGGAGACCCAGTACTTC
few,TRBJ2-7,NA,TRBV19,CASSLTLGYEQYF,TGTGCCAGTAGTCTTACTTTGGGATACGAGCAGTACTTC
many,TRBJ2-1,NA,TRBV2,CASRPRGGIFFHEQFF,TGTGCCAGCAGACCAAGGGGCGGCATTTTCTTCCATGAGCAGTTCTTC
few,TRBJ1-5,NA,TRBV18,CASSPNGRAYQPQHF,TGTGCCAGCTCACCAAATGGCAGGGCCTATCAGCCCCAGCATTTT
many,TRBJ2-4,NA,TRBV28,CASSLGNGGRTKNIQYF,TGTGCCAGCAGTTTGGGCAATGGAGGACGGACCAAAAACATTCAGTACTTC
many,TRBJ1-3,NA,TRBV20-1,CSAAKRTKIGPNTIYF,TGCAGTGCAGCAAAAAGGACCAAAATCGGCCCCAACACCATATATTTT
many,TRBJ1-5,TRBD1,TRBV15,CATSRERDGTGNQPQHF,TGTGCCACCAGCAGAGAGAGGGATGGGACAGGCAATCAGCCCCAGCATTTT
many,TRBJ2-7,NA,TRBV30,CAWSGLGGIRGEQYF,TGTGCCTGGAGCGGGCTTGGCGGGATTAGAGGCGAGCAGTACTTC
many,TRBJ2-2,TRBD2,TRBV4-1,CASSQDGLKLAGGSGWTGELFF,TGCGCCAGCAGCCAAGATGGCCTGAAACTAGCGGGAGGATCGGGGTGGACCGGGGAGCTGTTTTTT
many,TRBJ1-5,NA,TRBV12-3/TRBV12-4,CASSLGDGSNQPQHF,TGTGCCAGCAGTTTAGGGGACGGGAGCAATCAGCCCCAGCATTTT
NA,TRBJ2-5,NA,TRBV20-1,CSAREDRQETQYF,TGCAGTGCTAGAGAGGACAGACAAGAGACCCAGTACTTC
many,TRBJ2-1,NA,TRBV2,CASSEGMGKTEQFF,TGTGCCAGCAGTGAGGGTATGGGTAAAACTGAGCAGTTCTTC
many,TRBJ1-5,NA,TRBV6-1,CASSDSFNQPQHF,TGTGCCAGCTCGGACAGCTTCAATCAGCCCCAGCATTTT
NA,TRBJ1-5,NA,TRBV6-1,CATSRPGSAQPQHF,TGTGCCACCTCCCGGCCGGGTTCGGCTCAGCCCCAGCATTTT
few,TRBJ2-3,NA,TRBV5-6,CASSPTPSAPTDTQYF,TGTGCCAGCAGCCCGACACCTTCAGCTCCCACAGATACGCAGTATTTT
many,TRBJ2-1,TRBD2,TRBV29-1,CSGKRDYNEQFF,TGCAGCGGAAAGCGGGATTACAATGAGCAGTTCTTC
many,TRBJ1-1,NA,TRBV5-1,CASSLGLTTEAFF,TGCGCCAGCAGCTTGGGACTGACCACTGAAGCTTTCTTT